This TCR beta chain was recovered during a study of shared clonotypes between healthy human individuals. Investigators spread the genomic DNA of each subset evenly over several immunoSEQ plates. Clones were sequenced by immunoSEQ multiplex PCR, and TCRdb holds only the in-frame ones, with some missing. The repertoire consists of about 490,000 clones, with about 84% occurring once and the leading ten covering roughly an eighth. The unsorted samples had about 95 million PBMCs used for genomic DNA. CDR3 length equals 12 residues. The V gene's germline CDR1 is SGHTA and CDR2 FQGTGA. The V end was cut by 5 bases, the J end by 6 bases, with 7 bases between. Study-wide points: Owing to a small donor count, the genetic and exposure-history diversity represented was limited.

For this clone: What it binds is unknown.

The rearrangement joins TRBV7-3 to TRBJ2-2, with D unresolved. Sequencing was done on a sample of PBMCs. This clonotype originated in a woman aged 40 to 50 in good health. Some clones in this sample may be carry-over from other donors' samples. The CDR3 region has the DNA TGTGCCAGCAGCGTCGTTCCCGGGGAGCTGTTTTTT. Amino acid sequence: CASSVVPGELFF.